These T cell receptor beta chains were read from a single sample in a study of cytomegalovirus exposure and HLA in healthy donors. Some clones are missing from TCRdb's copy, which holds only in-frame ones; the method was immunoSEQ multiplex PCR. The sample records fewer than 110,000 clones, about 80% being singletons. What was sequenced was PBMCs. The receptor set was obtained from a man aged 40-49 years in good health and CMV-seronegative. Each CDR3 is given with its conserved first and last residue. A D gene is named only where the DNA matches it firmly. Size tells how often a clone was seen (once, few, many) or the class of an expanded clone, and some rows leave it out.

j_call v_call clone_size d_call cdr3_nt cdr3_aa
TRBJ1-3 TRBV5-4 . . TGTGCCAGCAGCTTGGGCGGGGGCTACTCTGGAAACACCATATATTTT CASSLGGGYSGNTIYF
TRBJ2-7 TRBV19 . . TGTGCCAGTAGTATATCCCTCCTCTACGAGCAGTACTTC CASSISLLYEQYF
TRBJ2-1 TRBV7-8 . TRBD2 TGTGCCAGCAGCCCGAGCGGGGGGTCCTACAATGAGCAGTTCTTC CASSPSGGSYNEQFF
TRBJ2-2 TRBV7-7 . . TGTGCTAGCAGCGTCAGTCTCGTCGGGGAGCTGTTTTTT CASSVSLVGELFF
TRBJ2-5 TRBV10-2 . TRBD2 TGCGCCAGCAGTGAATTAGCGGGGGCTCAAGAGACCCAGTACTTC CASSELAGAQETQYF
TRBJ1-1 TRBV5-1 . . TGCGCCAGCAGCTTACAGGTGTCGAACACTGAAGCTTTCTTT CASSLQVSNTEAFF
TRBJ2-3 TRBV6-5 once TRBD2 TGTGCCAGCAGCCGTGACGGGAGGGCAGATACGCAGTATTTT CASSRDGRADTQYF
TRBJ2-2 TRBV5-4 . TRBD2 TGTGCCAGCAGCTTGGCCCCACGAGGACTAGCGGGGGAGAACACCGGGGAGCTGTTTTTT CASSLAPRGLAGENTGELFF
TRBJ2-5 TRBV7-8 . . TGTGCCAGCAGCTTAGCGGACAGCGAAGAGACCCAGTACTTC CASSLADSEETQYF
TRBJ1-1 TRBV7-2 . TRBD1 TGTGCCAGCAGCTCACAACAGGGGGCCACTGAAGCTTTCTTT CASSSQQGATEAFF
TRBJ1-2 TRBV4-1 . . TGCGCCAGCAGCCACCCGGATAGCGTCGATGGCTACACCTTC CASSHPDSVDGYTF
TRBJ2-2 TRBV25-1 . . TGTGCCAGCAGAACTCCCCTTAACACCGGGGAGCTGTTTTTT CASRTPLNTGELFF
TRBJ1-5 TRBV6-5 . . TGTGCCAGCAGTTCACACAGGGTTGGGAATCAGCCCCAGCATTTT CASSSHRVGNQPQHF
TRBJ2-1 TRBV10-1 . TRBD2 TGCGCCAGCAGTGAGTCACTAGCGGGGGGGCGTAGTGAGCAGTTCTTC CASSESLAGGRSEQFF
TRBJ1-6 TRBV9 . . TGTGCCAGCAGCGTAGGGGTCGGGGGGAATTCACCCCTCCACTTT CASSVGVGGNSPLHF
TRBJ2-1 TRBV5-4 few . TGTGCCAGCAATTACGGTCGAACTTCCTCCTACAATGAGCAGTTCTTC CASNYGRTSSYNEQFF
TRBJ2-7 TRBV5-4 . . TGTGCCAGCAGCCCCTCGGGACGGGACACTTACGAGCAGTACTTC CASSPSGRDTYEQYF
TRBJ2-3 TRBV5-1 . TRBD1 TGCGCCAGCAGCGGACAGGCGTCAACAGATACGCAGTATTTT CASSGQASTDTQYF
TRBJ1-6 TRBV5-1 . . TGCGCCAGCAGCTTGGAGGGGGGGGCAAACAATTCACCCCTCCACTTT CASSLEGGANNSPLHF
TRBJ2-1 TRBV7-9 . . TGTGCCAGCAGCTTCTCTGGAGGGGATGAGCAGTTCTTC CASSFSGGDEQFF
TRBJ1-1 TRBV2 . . TGTGCCAGCAGTGAAACCGGTCAGAACACTGAAGCTTTCTTT CASSETGQNTEAFF
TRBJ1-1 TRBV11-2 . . TGTGCCAGCAGCTTAGTAGGGGGTAACACTGAAGCTTTCTTT CASSLVGGNTEAFF
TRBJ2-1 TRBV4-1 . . TGCGCCAGCAGCCAAGAAATAGGCGCCGGGAGCTACAATGAGCAGTTCTTC CASSQEIGAGSYNEQFF
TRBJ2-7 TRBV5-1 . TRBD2 TGCGCCAGCAGCTTTGAGACTAGCGTGAGCTCCTACGAGCAGTACTTC CASSFETSVSSYEQYF
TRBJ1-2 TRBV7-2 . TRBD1 TGTGCCAGCAGCCAACGACAGGGGGCGAAGTATGGCTACACCTTC CASSQRQGAKYGYTF
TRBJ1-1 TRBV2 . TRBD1 TGTGCCAGCAGCTTGGACAGGGGAATCACTGAAGCTTTCTTT CASSLDRGITEAFF
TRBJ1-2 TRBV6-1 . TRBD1 TGTGCCAGCAGTGAAGAAGAGACAGGGGGCTATGGCTACACCTTC CASSEEETGGYGYTF
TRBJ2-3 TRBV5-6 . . TGTGCCAGCACGGGAGATAGCGGCGGAGGTATTAGGCAGTATTTT CASTGDSGGGIRQYF
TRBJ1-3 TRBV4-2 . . TGTGCCACCCCCCCCGAGGGTAGGACTGGAAACACCATATATTTT CATPPEGRTGNTIYF
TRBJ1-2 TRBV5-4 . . TGTGCCAGCAGCTTGCCAGGGCCTTATGGCTACACCTTC CASSLPGPYGYTF
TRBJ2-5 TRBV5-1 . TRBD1 TGCGCCAGCAGCCCACGACAGGGGGGAGAGACCCAGTACTTC CASSPRQGGETQYF